What follows are 17 T cell receptor beta chains derived from one specimen sequenced in a study of blood T cell repertoires in COVID-19. The repertoire was sequenced with immunoSEQ multiplex PCR; TCRdb's copy has only in-frame clones and lacks some. The sample gives tens of thousands of clones, 75% to 95% of which show up once; less than 9% is in the top ten. Sample: peripheral blood. The receptor source for this set is a human donor in a cohort sampled during active COVID-19.

The chain has TRBV7-9 and TRBJ1-1; 8 bases align to TRBD1. Germline V CDR1 and CDR2: SEHNR, FQNEAQ (reference sequence). Unmatched junction bases numbered 8, after V lost 4 bases and J lost 4 bases. The CDR3 contains 15 residues. This CDR3 reads CASSSTDRVGTEAFF. In DNA, the CDR3 is TGTGCCAGCAGCTCCACGGACAGGGTCGGCACTGAAGCTTTCTTT.

The rearrangement uses TRBV6-5 and TRBJ2-1; 7 bases line up with TRBD2. CDR3 length: 14 amino acids. V was clipped by 7 bases and J by 4 bases; unmatched bases: 7. Germline V gives CDR1 MNHEY, CDR2 SVGAGI. The CDR3 sequence: CASNPSGYYNEQFF. The CDR3 DNA is TGTGCCAGCAACCCTAGCGGATATTACAATGAGCAGTTCTTC.

V and J are TRBV12-3 or TRBV12-4 and TRBJ1-2; TRBD1 matches 7 bases. The CDR3 is made up of 12 amino acids. V lost 3 bases to trimming and J lost 14 bases; unmatched junction nucleotides: 9. This CDR3 reads CASSLVTGVSTF. The CDR3 DNA is TGTGCCAGCAGTTTGGTAACAGGGGTCAGTACCTTC.

The genes are TRBV28 and TRBJ2-1, with D maybe TRBD2 (5 bases). The CDR3 has 13 residues. V lost 0 bases and J 8 bases, leaving 8 bases between the germline ends. Germline V gene data show CDR1 as MDHEN and CDR2 as SYDVKM. CDR3 DNA: TGTGCCAGCAGTTTATGGCCTAGCCATGAGCAGTTCTTC. It translates to CASSLWPSHEQFF.

V is TRBV2 and J is TRBJ2-3, with D perhaps TRBD2 (7 bases). Germline loops: CDR1 SNHLY, CDR2 FYNNEI. The CDR3 loop spans 16 amino acids. Trimming took off 6 bases at V and 0 bases at J, with 16 bases between the two ends. CDR3 region: CASSREGGGSTDTQYF. The CDR3 DNA is TGTGCCAGCAGCCGAGAAGGGGGGGGCAGCACAGATACGCAGTATTTT. The full variable domain, rest sourced from reference TRBV2 and TRBJ2-3, is EPEVTQTPSHQVTQMGQEVILRCVPISNHLYFYWYRQILGQKVEFLVSFYNNEISEKSEIFDDQFSVERPDGSNFTLKIRSTKLEDSAMYFCASSREGGGSTDTQYFGPGTRLTVL.

The V call is TRBV11-2, the J call TRBJ2-7; no clear D gene. The CDR3 contains 13 residues. Germline CDR1 reads SGHAT; CDR2 reads FQNNGV. V was trimmed by 3 bases and J by 1 base, leaving 7 bases between them. CDR3 coding DNA: TGTGCCAGCAGCTTTATCAGGTCCTACGAGCAGTACTTC. Protein: CASSFIRSYEQYF.

This clone is a singleton in its sample. V gene TRBV30 combines with J gene TRBJ1-1; a weak D match, TRBD1 (5 bases). CDR1 GTSNPN and CDR2 SVGIG come from the germline V gene (reference sequence). Trimming stripped 0 bases from V and 1 base from J, with 21 bases between. The CDR3 extends over 18 amino acids. The CDR3 sequence is CAWSVLGRAGPWNTEAFF. Here the CDR3 DNA reads TGTGCCTGGAGTGTCTTGGGGAGGGCAGGGCCCTGGAACACTGAAGCTTTCTTT.

CDR3 protein: CASASRDIDTEAFF. DNA for the CDR3: TGTGCCAGCGCTAGCCGGGACATTGACACTGAAGCTTTCTTT. This chain uses TRBV28 with TRBJ1-1; D is perhaps TRBD1 (6 bases). Trimming removed 8 bases from V and 3 bases from J, with 16 bases in between. Per the germline V gene, CDR1 is MDHEN and CDR2 is SYDVKM. The CDR3 covers 14 residues.

The V and J genes are TRBV5-4 and TRBJ2-5, with 10 bases matching TRBD2. Germline loops: CDR1 SGHNT, CDR2 YYREEE (reference sequence). The CDR3 has 16 residues. The ends lost 2 bases at V and 1 base at J; junction bases unmatched: 5. The CDR3 coding sequence is TGTGCCAGCAGCTTCCCACTAGCGGGGTCCCAAGAGACCCAGTACTTC. Amino acids: CASSFPLAGSQETQYF.

The V gene is TRBV11-3, the J gene TRBJ2-7; a weak D match, TRBD2 (5 bases). V dropped 5 bases and J dropped 5 bases, with 13 bases sitting between them. The CDR3 covers 13 residues. Germline lookup yields CDR1 SGHNT and CDR2 YENEEA. The CDR3 DNA follows: TGTGCCAGCAGCCATGGGGAGTTCCACGAGCAGTACTTC. Translation: CASSHGEFHEQYF.

V and J are TRBV5-6 and TRBJ1-2, with D perhaps TRBD1 (5 bases). V lost 4 bases, J lost 9 bases, and 13 bases lay in between. The CDR3 runs 12 residues. Germline V gene data show CDR1 as SGHDT and CDR2 as YYEEEE. The CDR3 here is CASSPGGGSYTF. In DNA form, the CDR3 reads TGTGCCAGCAGCCCCGGCGGGGGGAGCTACACCTTC.

This clone was seen repeatedly, ten times or more. The chain has TRBV18 and TRBJ2-2, with D hard to call. V was cut by 1 base and J by 7 bases, with 7 bases left in between. The CDR3 has 13 residues. Germline V gives CDR1 KGHSH, CDR2 LQKENI. This chain's CDR3 is CASSPRHYGELFF. In DNA form, the CDR3 reads TGTGCCAGCTCACCACGTCACTACGGGGAGCTGTTTTTT.

This clone was recorded a few times. The chain has TRBV10-1 and TRBJ2-1, with D possibly matching TRBD2 (6 bases). Germline V lookup: CDR1 WNHNN, CDR2 SYGVQD (reference sequence). Trimming took 3 bases from V and 13 from J, leaving 16 bases between them. CDR3 length: 13 amino acids. CDR3 DNA sequence: TGCGCCAGCAGTGAAAACGTAGCGGCTCTACAGTTCTTC. Its protein product is CASSENVAALQFF.

The CDR3 loop is CASSTRQGGTDTQYF. Written as DNA, the CDR3 is TGTGCCAGCAGCACACGACAGGGGGGCACAGATACGCAGTATTTT. The V call is TRBV6-2 or TRBV6-3, the J call TRBJ2-3; TRBD1 aligns across 9 bases. This CDR3 region has 15 residues. Trimming cost V 6 bases and J 1 base; bases outside gene matches: 5. From germline, CDR1 is MNHEY and CDR2 SVGEGT.

This chain connects TRBV10-2 to TRBJ2-1; the D gene is possibly TRBD1 (7 bases). Per germline, CDR1 WSHSY and CDR2 SAAADI. V lost 6 bases to trimming and J lost 7 bases, with 16 bases between them. The CDR3 has 14 residues. DNA of the CDR3: TGCGCCAGCAGCCGCGGGACAGATATGAATGAGCAGTTCTTC. Translating gives CASSRGTDMNEQFF.

This chain joins TRBV28 and TRBJ1-5; 7 bases fit TRBD1. The ends lost 6 bases at V and 4 bases at J; junction bases unmatched: 0. CDR3 length: 12 amino acids. The V gene's germline CDR1 is MDHEN and CDR2 SYDVKM. The CDR3 region has the DNA TGTGCCAGCAGACAGGGGAATCAGCCCCAGCATTTT. This codes for CASRQGNQPQHF.

V is TRBV6-4 and J is TRBJ2-1, with D possibly TRBD2 on 6 matching bases. V was pared by 0 bases and J by 9 bases, with 30 bases between. The germline V gene has CDR1 MRHNA and CDR2 SNTAGT. The CDR3 is made up of 20 amino acids. For the CDR3, the DNA is TGTGCCAGCAGTGACTCGCACCCCACTAGCCCGGGTTCGGTTTTATGTGAGCAGTTCTTC. Its protein product is CASSDSHPTSPGSVLCEQFF.